The sequence of this T cell receptor (beta chain) was determined in a study of CD8 T cells in ankylosing spondylitis. General study results and limits: Disease-linked clones displayed a CD8+ phenotype and appeared relatively rarely in peripheral blood. Disease-linked clones were reportedly significantly enriched in matched ankylosing spondylitis synovial fluid. In ankylosing spondylitis blood, a motif of fewer than 10 highly homologous TCR beta variants appeared characteristic.

Researchers built TCR beta libraries using quantitative 5'-RACE with molecular barcodes. MiXCR, run by TCRdb on the 5' RACE reads, gives a single entry per CDR3 protein. The data show about 540,000 distinct CDR3 sequences, roughly 13% seen once. The CDR3 spans 12 residues. Trimming cost V 1 base and J 11 bases, with 8 bases left between them. Per germline, CDR1 SGHAT and CDR2 FQNNGV. Worth noting for this clonotype: Its antigen remains unknown.

Material for sequencing was blood, either unsorted or a sorted T cell fraction (not recorded which). The source is a male donor with ankylosing spondylitis. J is TRBJ1-4 and V is TRBV11-2, with D unresolved. The CDR3 region is CASSLVSGKLFF. CDR3 in DNA: TGTGCCAGCAGCTTAGTATCCGGGAAACTGTTTTTT.